Presented here are 5 T cell receptor beta chains from one specimen sequenced in a study of blood T cell repertoires in COVID-19. Only in-frame clones appear in the TCRdb table, and some are missing; sequencing was by immunoSEQ multiplex PCR. The sample carries 210,000 or so clones, around 82% recorded once. Sequenced: PBMCs or T cells enriched from blood (not recorded which). The receptors here all came from a man aged 30 to 45 with acute COVID-19.

The chain joins TRBV19 to TRBJ1-2, with 9 bases matching TRBD1. Germline trimming cut 8 bases from V and 3 bases from J; bases unmatched to any gene: 7. Germline V lookup: CDR1 LNHDA, CDR2 SQIVND (reference sequence). The CDR3 has 14 amino acids. The CDR3 sequence is CASGPGQGDYGYTF. CDR3 sequence (DNA): TGTGCCAGTGGACCGGGACAGGGAGACTATGGCTACACCTTC. Drawing the rest from reference TRBV19 and TRBJ1-2, the complete variable domain is DGGITQSPKYLFRKEGQNVTLSCEQNLNHDAMYWYRQDPGQGLRLIYYSQIVNDFQKGDIAEGYSVSREKKESFPLTVTSAQKNPTAFYLCASGPGQGDYGYTFGSGTRLTVV.

CDR3 amino acids: CASSVALNEKLFF. DNA of the CDR3: TGTGCCAGCAGCGTAGCCCTAAATGAAAAACTGTTTTTT. This chain connects TRBV9 to TRBJ1-4; D ambiguous. With 0 bases removed from V and 5 bases from J, the gap between germline ends came to 5 bases. CDR1 is SGDLS and CDR2 is YYNGEE in the germline V gene. The CDR3 contains 13 residues.

The chain employs TRBV3-1 (or the pseudogene TRBV3-2) and TRBJ1-2; D is perhaps TRBD1 (6 bases). The CDR3 spans 15 residues. The ends were cut back, 1 base at V and 3 bases at J, with 12 bases in the middle. CDR1 is LGHDT, CDR2 YNNKEL, per germline (reference sequence). The chain's CDR3 is CASSQVIGTHYGYTF. CDR3 nucleotide sequence: TGTGCCAGCAGCCAAGTTATCGGGACACACTATGGCTACACCTTC.

This chain joins TRBV3-1 (or the pseudogene TRBV3-2) and TRBJ1-5, with a weak D call TRBD1 (5 bases). This CDR3 comprises 14 residues. Germline lookup yields CDR1 LGHDT and CDR2 YNNKEL (reference sequence). V was pared by 9 bases and J by 3 bases, with 15 bases between. The CDR3 loop is CASQAAGPNQPQHF. The CDR3 DNA sequence: TGTGCCAGTCAGGCGGCAGGGCCCAATCAGCCCCAGCATTTT.

This chain joins TRBV11-1 and TRBJ2-7; no reliable D call. V lost 2 bases and J lost 2, with 7 bases in between. In germline, CDR1 is SGHAT, CDR2 FQDESV (reference sequence). CDR3 length equals 13 residues. The CDR3 spells CASSLPVAYEQYF. The DNA of the CDR3 is TGTGCCAGCAGCTTACCCGTCGCCTACGAGCAGTACTTC.